The TCR beta chain described here comes from a study of blood T cell repertoires in COVID-19. On the study more broadly: The analysed material was cDNA or gDNA that came from T cells, B-cell-depleted T cells, or PBMCs.

Sequenced by immunoSEQ multiplex PCR; TCRdb stores in-frame clones only, minus some. The table lists some 260,000 clones, around 83% of them singletons. The CDR3 sequence is 18 residues long. The germline gives CDR1 WNHNN, CDR2 SYGVQD (reference sequence). V dropped 4 bases and J dropped 3; count of bases not matched to a gene: 12. This chain joins TRBV10-1 and TRBJ2-2, with TRBD2 matching over 9 bases. The sample was peripheral blood. This TCR was sampled from an elderly man with acute or convalescent COVID-19. This chain's CDR3 is CASSGRKKAGGYTGELFF. The CDR3 DNA sequence: TGCGCCAGCAGTGGCAGGAAGAAAGCGGGGGGATACACCGGGGAGCTGTTTTTT.